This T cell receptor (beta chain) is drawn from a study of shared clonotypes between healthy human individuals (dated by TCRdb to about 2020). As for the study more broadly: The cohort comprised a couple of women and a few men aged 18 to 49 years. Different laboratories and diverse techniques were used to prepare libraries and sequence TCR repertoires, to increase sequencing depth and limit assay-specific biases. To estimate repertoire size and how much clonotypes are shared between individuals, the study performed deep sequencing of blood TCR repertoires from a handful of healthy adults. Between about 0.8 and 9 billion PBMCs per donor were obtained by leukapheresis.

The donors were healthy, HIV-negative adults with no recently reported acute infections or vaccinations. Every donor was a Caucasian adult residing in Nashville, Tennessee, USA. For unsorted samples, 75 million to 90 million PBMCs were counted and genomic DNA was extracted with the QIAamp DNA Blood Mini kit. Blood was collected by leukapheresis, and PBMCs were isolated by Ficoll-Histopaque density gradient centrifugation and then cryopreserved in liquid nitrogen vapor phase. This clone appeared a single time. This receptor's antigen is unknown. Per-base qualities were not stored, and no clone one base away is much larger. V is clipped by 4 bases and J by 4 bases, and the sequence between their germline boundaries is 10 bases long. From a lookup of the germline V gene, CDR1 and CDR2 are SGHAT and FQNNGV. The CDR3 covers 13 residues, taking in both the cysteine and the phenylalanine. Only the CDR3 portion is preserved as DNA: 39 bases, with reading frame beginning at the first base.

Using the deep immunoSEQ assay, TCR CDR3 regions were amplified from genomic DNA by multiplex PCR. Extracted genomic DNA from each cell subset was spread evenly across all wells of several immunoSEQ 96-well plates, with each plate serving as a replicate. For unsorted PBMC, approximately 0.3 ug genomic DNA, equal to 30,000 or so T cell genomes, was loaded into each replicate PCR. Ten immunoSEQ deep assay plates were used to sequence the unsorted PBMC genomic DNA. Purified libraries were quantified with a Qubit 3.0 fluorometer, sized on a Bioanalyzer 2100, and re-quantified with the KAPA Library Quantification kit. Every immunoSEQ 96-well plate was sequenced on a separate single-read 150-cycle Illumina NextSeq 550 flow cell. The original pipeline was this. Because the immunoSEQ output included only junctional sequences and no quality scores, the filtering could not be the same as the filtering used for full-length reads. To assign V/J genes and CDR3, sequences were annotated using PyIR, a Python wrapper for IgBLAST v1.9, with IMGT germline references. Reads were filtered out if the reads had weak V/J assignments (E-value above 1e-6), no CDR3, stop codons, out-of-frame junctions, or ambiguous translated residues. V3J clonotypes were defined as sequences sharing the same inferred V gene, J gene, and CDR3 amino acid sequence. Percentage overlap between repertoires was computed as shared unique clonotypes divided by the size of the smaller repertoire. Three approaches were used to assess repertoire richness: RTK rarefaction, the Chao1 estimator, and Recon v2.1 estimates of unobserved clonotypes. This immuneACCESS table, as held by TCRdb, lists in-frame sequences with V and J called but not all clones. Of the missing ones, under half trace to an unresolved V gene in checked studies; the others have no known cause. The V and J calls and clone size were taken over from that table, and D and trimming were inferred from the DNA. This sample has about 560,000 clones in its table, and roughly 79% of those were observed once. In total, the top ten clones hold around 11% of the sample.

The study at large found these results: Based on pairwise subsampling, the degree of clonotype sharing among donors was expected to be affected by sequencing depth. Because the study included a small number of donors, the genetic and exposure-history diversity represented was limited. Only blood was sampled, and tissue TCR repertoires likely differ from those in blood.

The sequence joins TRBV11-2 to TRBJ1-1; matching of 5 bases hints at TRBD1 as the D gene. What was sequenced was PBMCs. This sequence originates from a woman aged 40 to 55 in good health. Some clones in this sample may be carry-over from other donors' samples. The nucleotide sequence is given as TGTGCCAGCAGCTCGGGGGGGGGCACTGAAGCTTTCTTT. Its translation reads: CASSSGGGTEAFF.